These 3 T cell receptor beta chains share one sample of origin, sequenced in a study of cytomegalovirus exposure and HLA in healthy donors. This table comes from immunoSEQ multiplex PCR, and its TCRdb copy is limited to in-frame clones, with some not included. Here the sample spans roughly 310,000 clones, approximately 85% being singletons. Sequencing was performed on PBMCs. The receptors were gathered from a man aged 25-45 years in good health and CMV-seronegative.

The chain has TRBV7-8 and TRBJ2-5, with TRBD2 matching 9 bases. Germline assignment: CDR1 SGHVS and CDR2 FQNEAQ. With 2 bases clipped from V and 3 bases from J, the junction kept 7 bases outside the gene matches. This CDR3 comprises 16 residues. CDR3 sequence: CASSLHGGGAEETQYF. CDR3 bases: TGTGCCAGCAGCTTACATGGCGGGGGGGCGGAAGAGACCCAGTACTTC.

This sequence joins TRBV27 and TRBJ2-5, with D perhaps TRBD1 (5 bases). V was trimmed by 8 bases and J by 6 bases, leaving 25 bases between them. The CDR3 has 16 amino acids. Germline V gene sequence: CDR1 MNHEY, CDR2 SMNVEV (reference sequence). The CDR3 nucleotides are TGTGCCAGCTCCACTGGTAGGGGCCAAAGTCAGAAGACCCAGTACTTC. This encodes CASSTGRGQSQKTQYF.

The rearrangement joins TRBV5-6 to TRBJ2-7; no clear D. CDR1 is SGHDT, CDR2 YYEEEE, per germline. Trimming removed 5 bases at V and 1 base at J, with 13 bases between. This CDR3 has 14 residues. Here the CDR3 DNA reads TGTGCCAGCAGTTTCCCGACTGAATCCTACGAGCAGTACTTC. Translated, it gives CASSFPTESYEQYF.